This TCR beta chain was retrieved from a study of human T cells and chemical hapten exposure (dated by TCRdb to about 2021). Regarding the research as a whole: For sensitization, 2% DPC in acetone was applied to a roughly 2 cm by roughly 2 cm area of upper inner arm skin. Patients additionally received weekly therapeutic DPC doses to the scalp throughout the roughly 26-week study period. Patch testing was performed on the upper back with Finn chambers containing 0.01% DPC, and the patch tests were scored after 6 days according to International Contact Dermatitis Research Group standards. Alopecia areata with under or over 50% scalp involvement, alopecia totalis and alopecia universalis were represented in the patient cohort, which was mostly female. Libraries were combined into a pool for sequencing, and differences in TCR yield between samples came mainly from small differences in library volumes within the pool. This study followed changes in the peripheral blood TCR repertoire in vivo during primary and secondary sensitization of alopecia patients to the hapten diphenylcyclopropenone (DPC). Blood samples were taken from patients before sensitization (week 0) and at 2, 6 and about 24 weeks after DPC sensitization. Twenty-nine alopecia patients provided blood for TCR sequencing at one to four time points (pre-sensitization, 2, 6 and 24 weeks).

The time point label for this specimen denotes: pre-sensitization, week 0. The treatment or condition label for this specimen denotes: therapeutic diphenylcyclopropenone sensitization with weekly scalp DPC. At every patch-test visit, the blood draw took place before the patch test was put on. To be eligible, patients had to be aged 18 to 70, diagnosed with alopecia and judged suitable for DPC therapy, while pregnant patients were excluded. Total RNA was isolated from unfractionated whole blood collected in Tempus Blood RNA tubes. What the research found in general, with its limitations: Repeated subsampling changed both the strength of the expansion versus patch-test correlation and the threshold at which that correlation became significant. Significantly more large CDR3 similarity clusters were formed by expanded TCRs than by pre-sensitization or healthy control sets, consistent with antigen-driven responses. Because every patient had alopecia, a presumed autoimmune disease, the patients' immune response might differ from that of healthy individuals. No change with DPC sensitization was found in the number of TCRs above 1 in 1000 frequency, and no evidence of global repertoire structure alterations was found. The number of PT1 expanded TCRs positively correlated with patch test score, significant at thresholds 8, 16 and 32 but not 4.

Libraries were built with RACE. TCRdb lists the instrument as NextSeq 500. During library preparation, unique molecular identifiers were attached to individual cDNA molecules so that TCRs could be counted in a quantitative, reproducible way. Both TCR alpha and TCR beta chains were sequenced from each blood RNA sample. The source study handled its data this way. A median of approximately 96,000 TCRs per sample was observed, with a range of about 23,224 to 700,000. The Decombinator software suite was used to annotate the V, J and CDR3 of the TCR reads. For the PS versus PT1 abundance plots, all samples were subsampled to the same number of TCRs (28,000). Expanded TCRs were defined as absent before sensitization and observed at least eight times at the 2-week time point. Through fastp at Q25 and MiXCR, TCRdb rebuilt clones from the public reads, retaining in-frame beta chains. Under each unique CDR3 protein, matching rows form one entry showing the most common genes and DNA. None of the V and J calls come from the authors' own analysis; TCRdb made them. In all, the sample holds some 300,000 distinct CDR3 sequences, and about 5.4% of those were seen once. The ten largest clones represent roughly 8.2% of the sample.

This clonotype was picked up a small number of times. Its antigen target is currently unknown. The sample holds no much larger clone one base away, and base qualities are not on file. CDR1 and CDR2 are drawn from the germline V gene (reference sequence): LNHNV, YYDKDF. The junction shows trimming of 0 bases on V and 6 bases on J, plus 5 bases between the germline ends. Including the terminal cysteine and phenylalanine, the CDR3 comprises 13 residues. Only the CDR3 DNA is retained, 39 bases long and in frame from the first base. The sequencing here drew on whole blood, taken in connection with sensitization to the hapten diphenylcyclopropenone (DPC). The clonotype was recovered from a woman in her late teens or twenties with alopecia areata. Some clones in this sample may be carry-over from other donors' samples. In this chain, TRBV15 is recombined with TRBJ2-2; the D gene identity is not certain. CDR3 region: CATSREISGELFF. The nucleotides are TGTGCCACCAGCAGAGAAATTTCCGGGGAGCTGTTTTTT.